The clone carrying this TCR beta chain has just a few counts. Its antigen remains unidentified. This specimen comes from a study of post-analysis software for immune sequencing data. In the study overall: Patients with relapsing-remitting, secondary progressive and progressive-relapsing multiple sclerosis courses were all represented.

Study-wide points: Strong same-batch co-clustering of samples appeared with F measure clustering. Controls had lower frequencies than patients of about 5 TRBV segments, which included TRBV5-6, TRBV5-1 and TRBV20-1. Controls significantly exceeded multiple sclerosis patients in normalized Chao1 diversity.

Unique-molecular-identifier-tagged TCR beta cDNA libraries were used. Input populations of about 0.9 to 10 million T cells gave rise to a few hundred thousand cDNA molecules. TCRdb ran MiXCR on the PCR reads and lists one entry per CDR3 protein. This table has a few hundred thousand distinct CDR3 sequences, roughly 36% appearing once. The CDR3 consists of 15 residues. Per germline, CDR1 DFQATT and CDR2 SNEGSKA (reference sequence). The ends lost 1 base at V and 1 base at J; junction bases unmatched: 5. This chain connects TRBV20-1 to TRBJ1-1; 8 positions agree with TRBD1. This TCR derives from a girl between 10 and 17 years old with multiple sclerosis. The source material was blood. CDR3 DNA: TGCAGTGCTAGAGCCTCCGGGACAGGGAACACTGAAGCTTTCTTT. Encoded protein: CSARASGTGNTEAFF.